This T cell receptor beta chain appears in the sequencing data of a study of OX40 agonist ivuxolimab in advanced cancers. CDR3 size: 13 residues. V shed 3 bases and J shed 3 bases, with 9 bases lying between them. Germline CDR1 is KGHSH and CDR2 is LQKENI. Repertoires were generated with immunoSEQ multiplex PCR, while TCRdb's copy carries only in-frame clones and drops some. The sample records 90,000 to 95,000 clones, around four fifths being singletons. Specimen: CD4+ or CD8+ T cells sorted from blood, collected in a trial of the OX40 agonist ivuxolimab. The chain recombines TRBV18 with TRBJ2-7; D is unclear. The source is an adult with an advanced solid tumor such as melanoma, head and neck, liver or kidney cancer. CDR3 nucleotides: TGTGCCAGCTCACCCTCAACGGGCTACGAGCAGTACGTC. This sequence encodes CASSPSTGYEQYV.